A single sample gave rise to the 11 T cell receptor beta chains below, sequenced in a study of cytomegalovirus exposure and HLA in healthy donors. It was with 60 Vbeta and 13 Jbeta primers that the PCR ran. TCRdb's table, derived via immunoSEQ multiplex PCR, lists solely in-frame clones and lacks some. The table includes approximately 100,000 clones, 74% detected once. The sample consisted of PBMCs. The receptors derive from a human donor in good health.

This clone was seen only once. The rearrangement uses TRBV28 and TRBJ2-7; maybe TRBD1 (7 bases). This CDR3 is built from 16 residues. The V gene's germline CDR1 is MDHEN and CDR2 SYDVKM. V gave up 1 base and J gave up 1 base, with 14 bases separating them. The CDR3 here is CASSLSGQGGSYEQYF. The CDR3 nucleotides are TGTGCCAGCAGTTTATCGGGGCAGGGGGGTTCCTACGAGCAGTACTTC.

The chain joins TRBV4-3 to TRBJ2-2; the D gene is possibly TRBD1 (6 bases). The CDR3 length is 14 residues. Germline loops: CDR1 LGHNA, CDR2 YSLEER. Trimming took 4 bases from V and 6 from J, leaving 12 bases between them. The chain's CDR3 is CASSPNRGSGELFF. The CDR3 bases are TGCGCCAGCAGCCCGAATAGGGGGTCCGGGGAGCTGTTTTTT.

The CDR3 DNA reads as TGTGCAATCCCTGGGGCTTTAGAAAAACTGTTTTTT. Amino acids: CAIPGALEKLFF. This chain joins TRBV7-9 and TRBJ1-4; tentatively, D is TRBD1 (5 bases). Germline CDR1 reads SEHNR; CDR2 reads FQNEAQ (reference sequence). The CDR3 is made up of 12 amino acids.

V usage is TRBV7-8 and J usage is TRBJ1-4, with D unclear. The CDR3 runs to 14 residues. Per the germline V gene, CDR1 is SGHVS and CDR2 is FQNEAQ. Trimming left V 5 bases short and J 5 bases short, with 12 bases between. This chain's CDR3 is CASSRRIQNEKLFF. The CDR3 coding sequence is TGTGCCAGCAGCAGGAGGATTCAGAATGAAAAACTGTTTTTT.

This sequence joins TRBV29-1 and TRBJ1-1; no clear D. Trimming took 7 bases from V and 0 from J, leaving 9 bases between them. Germline-derived CDR1 and CDR2 are SQVTM and ANQGSEA. CDR3 size: 12 residues. DNA for the CDR3: TGCAGCGCCTCGCAGGTGAACACTGAAGCTTTCTTT. Translating gives CSASQVNTEAFF.

The chain is built from TRBV6-5 and TRBJ1-5, with 8 bases fitting TRBD1. The CDR3 consists of 12 residues. Germline V gene data show CDR1 as MNHEY and CDR2 as SVGAGI. Trimming at V came to 8 bases and at J to 9 bases, leaving 6 bases not matched to a gene. The CDR3 DNA reads TGTGCCAGCCGATCCGGGACAGGGCCCCAGCATTTT. Translation: CASRSGTGPQHF.

The chain employs TRBV5-1 and TRBJ2-5, with D possibly being TRBD2 (5 bases). The V end lost 0 bases, the J end lost 0 bases, and 9 bases lay between the germline ends. Looked up from germline, CDR1 is SGHRS and CDR2 is YFSETQ. The length of the CDR3 is 15 residues. DNA for the CDR3: TGCGCCAGCAGCTTGGGACCGGGGAACCAAGAGACCCAGTACTTC. Translating gives CASSLGPGNQETQYF.

The chain is built from TRBV5-1 and TRBJ2-3; 9 positions agree with TRBD2. This CDR3 has 16 residues. CDR1 is SGHRS, CDR2 YFSETQ, per germline. V was pared by 0 bases and J by 1 base, with 3 bases of the junction left unmatched. The CDR3 here is CASSLGLAGGTDTQYF. In nucleotides, the CDR3 is TGCGCCAGCAGCTTGGGGTTAGCGGGAGGCACAGATACGCAGTATTTT.

The chain has TRBV7-2 and TRBJ2-1, with 8 bases identical to TRBD2. This CDR3 comprises 15 residues. The V and J ends lost 4 bases and 7 bases, in that order; junction bases with no gene match: 9. Germline V gene lookup returns CDR1 SGHTA and CDR2 FQGNSA. CDR3 nucleotides: TGTGCCAGCAGCTCCCATAGCGGGGCCCGTAATGAGCAGTTCTTC. This gives the protein CASSSHSGARNEQFF.

This clone was recorded only once. This chain uses TRBV4-2 with TRBJ2-7; 7 bases agree with TRBD1. The CDR3 covers 15 residues. CDR1 is LGHNA, CDR2 YNFKEQ, per germline. V lost 0 bases to trimming and J lost 2 bases; unmatched junction nucleotides: 4. The DNA for the CDR3 is TGTGCCAGCAGCCAAGAAAGGGACAGACCCTACGAGCAGTACTTC. Translation gives CASSQERDRPYEQYF.

This clone appeared a few times. The chain couples TRBV7-2 to TRBJ1-3; D might be TRBD1 (5 bases). The germline CDR1 and CDR2 sequences are SGHTA and FQGNSA. The CDR3 is 15 amino acids. V lost 2 bases and J lost 1, with 9 bases in between. This CDR3 is CASSLRRGSGNTIYF. The CDR3, as DNA: TGTGCCAGCAGCTTAAGGAGGGGATCTGGAAACACCATATATTTT. Complete variable domain (other parts from reference TRBV7-2 and TRBJ1-3): GAGVSQSPSNKVTEKGKDVELRCDPISGHTALYWYRQSLGQGLEFLIYFQGNSAPDKSGLPSDRFSAERTGGSVSTLTIQRTQQEDSAVYLCASSLRRGSGNTIYFGEGSWLTVV.